This T cell receptor beta chain comes out of a study of naive and memory T cell subsets. Study-level points and caveats: RNA-based TCR counts may shift with T cell activation and differentiation. Diversity fell and Gini index rose from naive through CM, EM, EMRA. Clonotypes are single alpha or beta chains, not paired receptors.

Two oligonucleotides, mixed equimolar, formed the beta constant-region primer covering TRBC1 and TRBC2. Four rounds of PCR amplified the ligated cDNA using nested alpha and beta constant-region primers plus SP2. TCRdb called the UMI-ligation and nested PCR reads again in MiXCR, with one record for every CDR3 protein. In the table there are 80,000 or so distinct CDR3 sequences, about 10% of which are singletons. After the first PCR, alpha and beta chain libraries were processed separately. This clonotype was recorded at least ten times. Its target is not known. V dropped 5 bases and J dropped 4 bases, with 15 bases sitting between them. Germline V gene sequence: CDR1 MNHNY, CDR2 SVGAGI (reference sequence). The CDR3 extends over 14 amino acids.

J is TRBJ2-7 and V is TRBV6-6, with unresolved D. Sequencing was performed on naive CD8+ T cells from blood. This clonotype was obtained from a human donor in good health. The chain's CDR3 is CASSPAVSLYEQYF. CDR3 DNA sequence: TGTGCCAGCAGTCCCGCGGTATCCCTTTACGAGCAGTACTTC.